Each of the 8 T cell receptor beta chains below was sequenced from the same sample in a study of Graves' ophthalmopathy and Graves' hyperthyroidism. Amplification of TCR beta CDR3 regions used RNA transcripts. HTBI primers were used in a first-round RT-PCR, which preceded a second-round multiplex PCR. Each CDR3 protein gets one entry after TCRdb re-called the multiplex PCR reads with MiXCR. This table holds a few hundred thousand distinct CDR3 sequences, 15% to 20% found once. The sequenced sample was peripheral blood. The receptors originated from an adult woman with stable Graves' hyperthyroidism.

The chain carries TRBV12-3 or TRBV12-4 and TRBJ2-5; possible D gene TRBD1, 6 bases. The CDR3 extends over 15 amino acids. The germline V and J ends were trimmed by 4 bases and 3 bases, with 15 bases remaining between them. CDR3 coding DNA: TGTGCCAGCAGTTCCTACGGACAGACCGAAGAGACCCAGTACTTC. It encodes CASSSYGQTEETQYF.

The sample holds many counts of this clonotype. The chain joins TRBV6-2 or TRBV6-3 to TRBJ2-7, with D tentatively TRBD1 (5 bases). Germline CDR1 is MNHEY and CDR2 is SVGEGT. The V and J ends lost 6 bases and 3 bases respectively, with 15 bases between them. There are 14 residues in the CDR3. The CDR3 region is CASSQGLSDYEQYF. The CDR3 region has the DNA TGTGCCAGCAGCCAGGGCCTCAGCGACTACGAGCAGTACTTC.

Points on this clonotype: Relative to the germline gene, one junction end is altered; a read error may explain this. The CDR3 DNA is TGTGCCAGCAGCCAAGAAAGCGCGGTAGGGCAATACGATCAGTACTTC. Residues: CASSQESAVGQYDQYF. The rearrangement links TRBV3-1 to TRBJ2-7; D is uncertain. The CDR3 spans 16 residues. The germline V gene encodes CDR1 LGHDT and CDR2 YNNKEL (reference sequence).

This clonotype occurred a few times. V usage is TRBV18 and J usage is TRBJ2-7; no clear D gene. Trimming cost V 1 base and J 5 bases, with 9 bases left between them. The CDR3 is 13 amino acids. CDR1 is KGHSH, CDR2 LQKENI, per germline. The CDR3 here is CASSPRVHDEQYF. The CDR3 DNA reads TGTGCCAGCTCACCACGGGTGCATGACGAGCAGTACTTC.

This clonotype showed up many times. V gene TRBV28 combines with J gene TRBJ1-1, with D hard to call. The CDR3 runs to 15 residues. From germline, CDR1 is MDHEN and CDR2 SYDVKM. Trimming shortened V by 2 bases and J by 1 base, and 11 bases separated the two germline ends. CDR3 DNA sequence: TGTGCCAGCAGTTTAATTACAGTTAAGAACACTGAAGCTTTCTTT. This codes for CASSLITVKNTEAFF.

This clonotype showed up many times. This chain links TRBV20-1 with TRBJ2-5, with 12 nucleotides matching TRBD2. Germline V gene lookup returns CDR1 DFQATT and CDR2 SNEGSKA (reference sequence). V trimming: 3 bases; J trimming: 5 bases; junction bases outside the gene matches: 16. This CDR3 is built from 18 residues. The CDR3 nucleotides are TGCAGTGCTAGGGACATTTCGAGACTAGCGGGAGTTGGGGAGACCCAGTACTTC. Its protein product is CSARDISRLAGVGETQYF.

This clonotype was observed a few times. The chain links TRBV11-1 to TRBJ1-4; a possible D gene is TRBD1 (5 bases). This CDR3 comprises 15 residues. The V end was cut by 3 bases, the J end by 5 bases, with 13 bases between. CDR1 and CDR2 from the germline V gene are SGHAT and FQDESV (reference sequence). As DNA, the CDR3 is TGTGCCAGCAGCTTTAGCTGGGGACGGAATGAAAAACTGTTTTTT. Translation: CASSFSWGRNEKLFF.

The chain carries TRBV6-1 and TRBJ1-5; D perhaps matches TRBD1 (6 bases). Germline V gene sequence: CDR1 MNHNS, CDR2 SASEGT. The length of the CDR3 is 13 residues. Trimming removed 6 bases from V and 3 bases from J, with 9 bases in between. The CDR3 here is CASRGTNNQPQHF. DNA for the CDR3: TGTGCCAGCAGAGGGACAAACAATCAGCCCCAGCATTTT.